Presented here are 22 T cell receptor beta chains from one specimen sequenced in a study of blood T cell repertoires in COVID-19. The data were produced by immunoSEQ multiplex PCR, yet TCRdb's version contains in-frame clones alone and is incomplete. The sample comprises 150,000 to 200,000 clones, just under 90% of which are singletons, and roughly 3.9% rests with the top ten. The sample consisted of peripheral blood. These receptor sequences come from a man aged 18-30 years with active or convalescent COVID-19.

The J gene is TRBJ1-2, the V gene TRBV2; TRBD1 agrees at 8 bases. This CDR3 contains 14 residues. V lost 5 bases and J lost 2; bases outside the gene matches: 4. In germline, CDR1 is SNHLY, CDR2 FYNNEI. The DNA of the CDR3 is TGTGCCAGCAGTCGAGGACAGGGAAACTATGGCTACACCTTC. Protein: CASSRGQGNYGYTF.

The chain uses TRBV2 and TRBJ1-5; tentative D call: TRBD1 (6 bases). The germline gives CDR1 SNHLY, CDR2 FYNNEI. V lost 5 bases to trimming and J lost 0 bases, with 11 bases between them. This CDR3 is built from 15 residues. CDR3 coding DNA: TGTGCCAGCAGTAAACAGGGAAATAGCAATCAGCCCCAGCATTTT. Its translation: CASSKQGNSNQPQHF.

The chain has TRBV29-1 and TRBJ1-1; possibly TRBD1 for D (6 bases). The CDR3 contains 13 residues. Germline-derived CDR1 and CDR2 are SQVTM and ANQGSEA. V lost 6 bases to trimming and J lost 3 bases, with 14 bases between them. The CDR3 nucleotides read TGCAGCGTGCGTGTGAAGGGGGACACTGAAGCTTTCTTT. Amino acid sequence: CSVRVKGDTEAFF.

This chain joins TRBV7-9 and TRBJ1-1, with TRBD1 matching 8 bases. Germline assignment: CDR1 SEHNR and CDR2 FQNEAQ (reference sequence). After removal of 5 bases from V and 5 bases from J, the junction contained 10 bases not matched to a gene. The CDR3 is 15 amino acids. The CDR3 DNA follows: TGTGCCAGCAGCCCGAGGACAGGGATGTATACTGAAGCTTTCTTT. Amino acids: CASSPRTGMYTEAFF.

The rearrangement links TRBV24-1 to TRBJ2-3; 7 positions agree with TRBD2. Germline V lookup: CDR1 KGHDR, CDR2 SFDVKD. The CDR3 sequence is 18 residues long. Trimming took 0 bases from V and 3 from J; bases not matched to a gene: 11. For the CDR3, the DNA is TGTGCCACCAGTGATTTGGGCTATTCGGGCGGGGGAACAGATACGCAGTATTTT. Translated, it gives CATSDLGYSGGGTDTQYF.

The V and J genes are TRBV27 and TRBJ2-2, with D tentatively TRBD2 (5 bases). V was shortened by 6 bases and J by 8 bases, with 22 bases between the two germline ends. Germline lookup yields CDR1 MNHEY and CDR2 SMNVEV (reference sequence). This CDR3 has 16 residues. The CDR3 coding sequence is TGTGCCAGCAGCCTAGGAGGCTATAACGAGGTGGGGGAGCTGTTTTTT. Amino acids: CASSLGGYNEVGELFF.

The rearrangement links TRBV9 to TRBJ2-5, with 14 positions matching TRBD2. From germline, CDR1 is SGDLS and CDR2 YYNGEE. This CDR3 has 15 residues. V was clipped by 2 bases and J by 6 bases; unmatched bases: 3. The CDR3 region has the DNA TGTGCCAGCAGCGTCGGGACTAGCGGGAGCCAGACCCAGTACTTC. It yields the protein CASSVGTSGSQTQYF.

CDR3 amino acids: CASRNRVRGEQYF. CDR3 DNA sequence: TGTGCCAGCAGAAACAGGGTTCGGGGCGAGCAGTACTTC. The chain recombines TRBV28 with TRBJ2-7; D might be TRBD1 (6 bases). V lost 6 bases and J lost 6, with 15 bases in between. CDR3 length: 13 residues. Per germline, CDR1 MDHEN and CDR2 SYDVKM.

The genes are TRBV15 and TRBJ2-2, with 8 bases identical to TRBD1. The CDR3 totals 15 residues. V trimming: 6 bases; J trimming: 2 bases; junction bases outside the gene matches: 5. Germline V gene sequence: CDR1 LNHNV, CDR2 YYDKDF (reference sequence). The CDR3: CATRKDRVNTGELFF. The CDR3, as DNA: TGTGCCACCAGAAAGGACAGGGTCAACACCGGGGAGCTGTTTTTT.

The rearrangement links TRBV6-6 to TRBJ2-2; 7 bases agree with TRBD2. With V trimmed by 6 bases and J by 8 bases, 6 bases remained unmatched. Germline V lookup: CDR1 MNHNY, CDR2 SVGAGI (reference sequence). The CDR3 is 13 residues long. CDR3 sequence reads: CASSITGGGELFF. The CDR3 DNA is TGTGCCAGCAGCATCACGGGGGGTGGGGAGCTGTTTTTT.

The gene calls are TRBV27 and TRBJ1-2; no clear D. This CDR3 is 13 amino acids long. V was trimmed by 3 bases and J by 3 bases, leaving 8 bases between them. Germline V lookup: CDR1 MNHEY, CDR2 SMNVEV (reference sequence). CDR3 bases: TGTGCCAGCAGTTTGGCACAGCACTATGGCTACACCTTC. Amino acid sequence: CASSLAQHYGYTF.

The V gene is TRBV19, the J gene TRBJ2-1; 11 bases match TRBD1. Trimming at V came to 5 bases and at J to 5 bases, leaving 8 bases not matched to a gene. Germline V lookup: CDR1 LNHDA, CDR2 SQIVND (reference sequence). The CDR3 runs to 16 residues. Written as DNA, the CDR3 is TGTGCCAGTAGTTTTGCCGGACAGGGGGCCCACAATGAGCAGTTCTTC. It yields the protein CASSFAGQGAHNEQFF.

This rearrangement joins TRBV7-9 to TRBJ2-3, with D maybe TRBD1 (5 bases). The CDR3 spans 14 residues. CDR1 and CDR2 (germline): SEHNR, FQNEAQ (reference sequence). The V and J ends lost 7 bases and 0 bases respectively, with 11 bases between them. This CDR3 is CASTGKGSTDTQYF. DNA for the CDR3: TGTGCCAGCACAGGGAAGGGGAGCACAGATACGCAGTATTTT.

The chain has TRBV5-1 and TRBJ2-1; 11 positions match TRBD1. Trimming cost V 5 bases and J 6 bases; bases outside gene matches: 7. The CDR3 sequence is 15 residues long. The germline V gene has CDR1 SGHRS and CDR2 YFSETQ. The CDR3 DNA reads TGCGCCAGCAGTTTCGGGACAGGGGGTAGCAATGAGCAGTTCTTC. Amino acid sequence: CASSFGTGGSNEQFF.

The V gene is TRBV4-3, the J gene TRBJ2-3, with TRBD2 as a possible D gene (6 bases). The CDR3 has 19 residues. Germline CDR1 is LGHNA and CDR2 is YSLEER. The ends were cut back, 0 bases at V and 0 bases at J, with 19 bases in the middle. CDR3 loop: CASSQDSPAGLTSTDTQYF. For the CDR3, the DNA is TGCGCCAGCAGCCAAGACTCCCCCGCGGGATTGACTAGCACAGATACGCAGTATTTT.

The chain combines TRBV2 with TRBJ2-7; 13 positions match TRBD2. Per the germline V gene, CDR1 is SNHLY and CDR2 is FYNNEI. Trimming removed 0 bases from V and 3 bases from J; junction bases left unmatched: 8. The CDR3 length is 18 residues. CDR3 protein: CASSEARGTSGAFYEQYV. The CDR3 bases are TGTGCCAGCAGTGAAGCCCGAGGGACTAGCGGGGCCTTCTACGAGCAGTACGTC.

J is TRBJ2-2 and V is TRBV19, with 8 bases aligning to TRBD2. The CDR3 is 14 residues long. Trimming removed 9 bases from V and 5 bases from J; junction bases left unmatched: 8. The germline V gene encodes CDR1 LNHDA and CDR2 SQIVND (reference sequence). The DNA for the CDR3 is TGTGCCAGCGAACGGGGGGGAGGAACCGGGGAGCTGTTTTTT. This sequence encodes CASERGGGTGELFF.

The chain has TRBV11-3 and TRBJ1-1; D is ambiguous. Germline V CDR1 and CDR2: SGHNT, YENEEA. V lost 5 bases to trimming and J lost 9 bases, with 22 bases between them. The CDR3 is 15 residues long. This CDR3 is CASSVRVAGLLKAFF. CDR3 DNA: TGTGCCAGCAGCGTGAGGGTGGCGGGCCTCCTCAAAGCTTTCTTT.

The chain has TRBV6-1 and TRBJ2-2; 11 nucleotides agree with TRBD2. CDR1 and CDR2 from the germline V gene are MNHNS and SASEGT. The CDR3 has 16 residues. Trimming took 3 bases from V and 7 from J; bases not matched to a gene: 7. The CDR3 nucleotides are TGTGCCAGCAGTGAGTTAGCGGGAGGGCCGGTCGGGGAGCTGTTTTTT. It codes for CASSELAGGPVGELFF.

V and J are TRBV27 and TRBJ2-7, with unresolved D. Deletions cut 3 bases from V and 3 bases from J, with 12 bases between. CDR3 size: 14 residues. Germline CDR1 and CDR2: MNHEY and SMNVEV (reference sequence). CDR3 region: CASSFPQENYEQYV. The CDR3 nucleotides read TGTGCCAGCAGTTTCCCGCAGGAAAACTACGAGCAGTACGTC.

The rearrangement links TRBV19 to TRBJ2-7, with TRBD1 matching over 10 bases. With V trimmed by 1 base and J by 4 bases, 4 bases remained unmatched. The CDR3 contains 15 residues. Germline V CDR1 and CDR2: LNHDA, SQIVND (reference sequence). CDR3 region: CASSIAWTGGYEQYF. CDR3 bases: TGTGCCAGTAGTATAGCCTGGACAGGGGGTTACGAGCAGTACTTC.

The chain employs TRBV5-5 and TRBJ1-5, with 7 bases aligning to TRBD1. V lost 3 bases and J lost 7; bases outside the gene matches: 13. The germline CDR1 and CDR2 sequences are SGHKS and YYEKEE (reference sequence). There are 16 residues in the CDR3. CDR3: CASSSPGGEVVQPQHF. The CDR3 DNA is TGTGCCAGCAGCTCCCCAGGGGGAGAGGTGGTACAGCCCCAGCATTTT.